Following are 6 T cell receptor beta chains from one sample sequenced in a study of blood T cell repertoires in COVID-19. Profiled with immunoSEQ multiplex PCR; TCRdb holds only in-frame clones, not every one. The sample has some 290,000 clones, more than 75% seen once. Specimen: PBMCs or T cells enriched from blood (not recorded which). The receptors derive from a woman between 40 and 55 years old with acute COVID-19.

The chain links TRBV9 to TRBJ2-5; 7 nucleotides agree with TRBD1. The trim removed 1 base at V and 5 bases at J, leaving 8 bases unmatched. The CDR3 is 15 amino acids. In germline, CDR1 is SGDLS, CDR2 YYNGEE. CDR3 sequence (DNA): TGTGCCAGCAGCGTACAAGGGGGCGCGGGTGAGACCCAGTACTTC. This gives the protein CASSVQGGAGETQYF.

This chain joins TRBV27 and TRBJ1-4; D remains unclear. There are 15 residues in the CDR3. Germline V gene sequence: CDR1 MNHEY, CDR2 SMNVEV (reference sequence). Trimming left V 9 bases short and J 0 bases short, with 14 bases between. The CDR3 DNA follows: TGTGCCAGTAAGGGAGCAGCCGCAACTAATGAAAAACTGTTTTTT. It translates to CASKGAAATNEKLFF.

The genes are TRBV30 and TRBJ1-2, with 9 bases identical to TRBD1. The CDR3 is 15 residues long. Germline V gene sequence: CDR1 GTSNPN, CDR2 SVGIG (reference sequence). With V trimmed by 0 bases and J by 3 bases, 5 bases remained unmatched. CDR3 sequence (DNA): TGTGCCTGGAGTGTACTGACAGGGGGTGACTATGGCTACACCTTC. Residues: CAWSVLTGGDYGYTF.

The chain combines TRBV18 with TRBJ2-5; TRBD1 agrees at 8 bases. J lost 4 bases, V lost 6 bases, and 7 bases had no gene match. CDR3 length equals 14 residues. Germline CDR1 and CDR2: KGHSH and LQKENI. This CDR3 reads CASSPGQVSETQYF. The CDR3 nucleotides are TGTGCCAGCTCGCCGGGACAGGTTTCAGAGACCCAGTACTTC.

The chain uses TRBV7-3 and TRBJ2-1; 7 positions agree with TRBD1. CDR3 length: 20 residues. J gave up 4 bases and V 2 bases, and 20 bases lay outside the gene matches. Germline CDR1 and CDR2: SGHTA and FQGTGA. This CDR3 reads CASSLSPPRPETGIYNEQFF. The CDR3 nucleotides are TGTGCCAGCAGCTTATCACCCCCCCGGCCCGAGACAGGGATTTACAATGAGCAGTTCTTC.

The chain uses TRBV7-6 and TRBJ1-2, with 10 bases fitting TRBD1. From germline, CDR1 is SGHVS and CDR2 FNYEAQ. J lost 6 bases, V lost 5 bases, and 3 bases had no gene match. This CDR3 contains 13 residues. The CDR3 loop reads CASSEDRGHGYTF. In nucleotides, the CDR3 is TGTGCCAGCAGCGAAGACAGGGGGCATGGCTACACCTTC.